The 14 T cell receptor beta chains in this list originate from one sample, sequenced in a study of blood T cell repertoires in COVID-19. This table comes from immunoSEQ multiplex PCR, and its TCRdb copy is limited to in-frame clones, with some not included. The sample has some 170,000 clones, approximately 88% seen once. The sequenced sample consisted of peripheral blood. The source of these receptors is a woman in her forties with COVID-19, enrolled during active disease.

CDR3 in amino acids: CASSSYSSGDNEQFF. The CDR3 nucleotides read TGTGCCAGCAGTTCCTATTCTAGCGGGGACAATGAGCAGTTCTTC. The genes are TRBV27 and TRBJ2-1; TRBD2 matches 9 bases. V gave up 4 bases and J gave up 5 bases; unmatched junction bases: 6. Germline V lookup: CDR1 MNHEY, CDR2 SMNVEV (reference sequence). The CDR3 has 15 residues.

This chain connects TRBV5-1 to TRBJ1-3; maybe TRBD1 (6 bases). Germline V CDR1 and CDR2: SGHRS, YFSETQ. The length of the CDR3 is 17 residues. The V end lost 0 bases, the J end lost 2 bases, and 15 bases lay between the germline ends. CDR3 region: CASSLATTGLAGNTIYF. CDR3 DNA sequence: TGCGCCAGCAGCTTGGCCACTACAGGGCTGGCTGGAAACACCATATATTTT.

The chain recombines TRBV14 with TRBJ2-7; the D gene is possibly TRBD2 (5 bases). This CDR3 is built from 15 residues. Per germline, CDR1 SGHDN and CDR2 FVKESK. V lost 1 base and J 3 bases, leaving 13 bases between the germline ends. The CDR3 loop is CASSQVGTRLYEQYF. The DNA of the CDR3 is TGTGCCAGCAGCCAAGTAGGCACTAGACTCTACGAGCAGTACTTC.

The V gene is TRBV6-1, the J gene TRBJ1-1, with TRBD1 as a possible D gene (6 bases). Germline V gene sequence: CDR1 MNHNS, CDR2 SASEGT. The length of the CDR3 is 16 residues. V gave up 2 bases and J gave up 3 bases, with 16 bases separating them. The CDR3 sequence: CASSENLGGAYTEAFF. The CDR3 DNA sequence: TGTGCCAGCAGTGAAAATTTAGGGGGGGCTTACACTGAAGCTTTCTTT.

The CDR3 is CASSFEGATEAFF. Here the CDR3 DNA reads TGCGCCAGCAGCTTTGAGGGGGCCACTGAAGCTTTCTTT. The chain uses TRBV5-1 and TRBJ1-1; 7 bases are a match to TRBD1. The V and J ends lost 2 bases and 4 bases, in that order; junction bases with no gene match: 2. Germline assignment: CDR1 SGHRS and CDR2 YFSETQ. The CDR3 sequence is 13 residues long.

Here the CDR3 DNA reads TGTGCCAGCAGCCACTCCGACAGGGGGGATCAGCCCCAGCATTTT. Translation: CASSHSDRGDQPQHF. The chain employs TRBV16 and TRBJ1-5; 9 nucleotides match TRBD1. CDR1 and CDR2 from the germline V gene are KGHSY and FQNENV. After removal of 3 bases from V and 5 bases from J, the junction contained 5 bases not matched to a gene. This CDR3 has 15 amino acids. The complete variable domain, with remaining parts taken from reference TRBV16 and TRBJ1-5, reads GEEVAQTPKHLVRGEGQKAKLYCAPIKGHSYVFWYQQVLKNEFKFLISFQNENVFDETGMPKERFSAKCLPNSPCSLEIQATKLEDSAVYFCASSHSDRGDQPQHFGDGTRLSIL.

The gene calls are TRBV28 and TRBJ2-1; 7 bases line up with TRBD2. The CDR3 is made up of 15 amino acids. Germline V gene sequence: CDR1 MDHEN, CDR2 SYDVKM. V shed 4 bases and J 1 base; nucleotides not matched to a gene: 4. The CDR3 nucleotides read TGTGCCAGCAGTTCGCAAGCGGGGTCCTACAATGAGCAGTTCTTC. Translated: CASSSQAGSYNEQFF.

This rearrangement joins TRBV6-2 or TRBV6-3 to TRBJ2-3; 8 positions match TRBD2. The length of the CDR3 is 14 residues. Per the germline V gene, CDR1 is MNHEY and CDR2 is SVGEGT. J gave up 4 bases and V 6 bases, and 6 bases lay outside the gene matches. The chain's CDR3 is CASSQSGSADTQYF. In DNA form, the CDR3 reads TGTGCCAGCAGCCAGAGCGGGAGTGCAGATACGCAGTATTTT.

This rearrangement joins TRBV11-2 to TRBJ2-1, with 16 bases aligning to TRBD2. CDR3 size: 17 residues. J was trimmed by 7 bases and V by 5 bases; bases with no gene match: 8. Per the germline V gene, CDR1 is SGHAT and CDR2 is FQNNGV. The DNA of the CDR3 is TGTGCCAGCAGCGGTGGGACTAGCGGGAGGGCCGGAAATGAGCAGTTCTTC. Translation gives CASSGGTSGRAGNEQFF.

V usage is TRBV5-8 and J usage is TRBJ1-6; D remains ambiguous. The V end was cut by 1 base, the J end by 0 bases, with 8 bases between. The germline CDR1 and CDR2 sequences are SGHTS and YDEGEE. The CDR3 runs 16 residues. CDR3 coding DNA: TGTGCCAGCAGCTTGAGTTGGAGCTCCTATAATTCACCCCTCCACTTT. Protein: CASSLSWSSYNSPLHF. Full variable domain (outside the CDR3, taken from reference TRBV5-8 and TRBJ1-6): EAGVTQSPTHLIKTRGQQATLRCSPISGHTSVYWYQQALGLGLQFLLWYDEGEERNRGNFPPRFSGRQFPNYSSELNVNALELEDSALYLCASSLSWSSYNSPLHFGNGTRLTVT.

The chain recombines TRBV9 with TRBJ2-2; D call uncertain. The CDR3 totals 15 residues. The V gene lost 0 bases and the J gene lost 1 base, with 7 bases spanning the gap. From germline, CDR1 is SGDLS and CDR2 YYNGEE. The CDR3 bases are TGTGCCAGCAGCGTAGTTTCGGGGAACACCGGGGAGCTGTTTTTT. It encodes CASSVVSGNTGELFF.

The chain combines TRBV20-1 with TRBJ1-2; D is possibly TRBD1 (5 bases). The CDR3 has 11 amino acids. V lost 2 bases, J lost 11 bases, and 12 bases lay in between. The germline gives CDR1 DFQATT, CDR2 SNEGSKA (reference sequence). The CDR3 DNA follows: TGCAGTGCTAGAAGCAGGGAACGGTACACCTTC. Its translation: CSARSRERYTF.

This chain uses TRBV6-1 with TRBJ1-2; D might be TRBD1 (5 bases). Per the germline V gene, CDR1 is MNHNS and CDR2 is SASEGT. Trimming pared 2 bases from V and 2 bases from J, leaving 15 bases between. This CDR3 is 16 amino acids long. The CDR3 DNA is TGTGCCAGCAGTGAATTTAGGGGAGGAGGGAACTATGGCTACACCTTC. Translation: CASSEFRGGGNYGYTF.

The genes are TRBV6-5 and TRBJ1-4; TRBD1 is a possible D gene (5 bases). The CDR3 sequence is 15 residues long. V gave up 5 bases and J gave up 2 bases, with 12 bases separating them. Germline CDR1 reads MNHEY; CDR2 reads SVGAGI. Here the CDR3 DNA reads TGTGCCAGCAGTAACAGGACGTCGACTAATGAAAAACTGTTTTTT. This translates into CASSNRTSTNEKLFF.